Here is one TCR beta chain with its context. This clonotype was observed many times. What this receptor recognizes is not known. The record has no base qualities; no much larger clone is one base away. V and J are trimmed by 6 bases and 4 bases, and the gene matches miss 4 bases of the junction. The cysteine opens and the phenylalanine closes a CDR3 of 15 amino acids. CDR3 DNA is the only sequence kept; it has 45 bases, read in frame from the first base. As encoded in the germline V gene, CDR1 is KGHDR while CDR2 is SFDVKD. The sample is drawn from a study of T-cell memory formation after mild COVID-19 (dated by TCRdb to 2020 to 2023). Concerning the study at large: Most TCR sequence clusters were specific to one of the two donors. In a couple of donors, T-cell clones that expanded and contracted after mild COVID-19 were tracked by sequencing TCRalpha and TCRbeta repertoires over time. Two young, previously healthy adult volunteers made up the cohort, one male and one female.

Ficoll-Paque density gradient centrifugation was the method used to isolate PBMCs. The study at large found these results: Some responding clones were found in pre-infection memory, which suggests that pre-existing cross-reactive memory T cells took part in the SARS-CoV-2 response. The study included only a couple of mild cases, and larger cohorts that include severe cases with pre-infection samples were judged to be necessary. Contracting CD4+ clones appeared mostly in the CM and EM memory subsets, whereas CD8+ clones were enriched in EMRA. The second-wave clones that peaked on day 37 were not confirmed to be SARS-CoV-2 specific. From day 15 to 85, contracting clones showed balanced CD4/CD8 phenotypes, whereas a second wave of clones that expanded from day 15 to 37 leaned towards CD4+.

The data were produced on an Illumina NovaSeq 6000. Using 5'RACE with constant-segment primers, TCRalpha and TCRbeta cDNA libraries were constructed, with sample barcodes and unique molecular identifiers added in the process. RNA was extracted from every sample with Trizol reagent. Libraries were amplified in two PCR steps, with a second sample barcode and Illumina TruSeq adapters added in the second step. Libraries were sequenced on an Illumina NovaSeq with 2 x 150 bp paired-end reads. Concerning the study's data processing: With migec v1.2.7, reads were demultiplexed and then collapsed into UMI-guided consensus sequences. Using mixcr v2.1.11, the UMI consensuses were aligned to TRA and TRB V and J templates and assembled into clonotypes. A clonotype was counted as expanded or contracted only if both edgeR and NoisET called the change significant, with noise models trained on biological replicates. edgeR calls used a false discovery rate-adjusted p below 0.01 and a log2 fold-change threshold of 1. As an exploratory analysis of dynamics, max-normalized trajectories of the 1000 most abundant clonotypes were examined with PCA combined with hierarchical clustering. Each responding clone was given a CD4 or CD8 phenotype based on the CD4+ and CD8+ repertoires, which had been sequenced separately. TCRdb ran its own pipeline on the public reads, namely fastp trimming at Q25 and MiXCR clone calling, and kept in-frame beta chains. Identical CDR3 proteins give one entry, which carries the most common genes and DNA. TCRdb, not the original authors, processed these V and J calls. The sample table shows around 300,000 distinct CDR3 sequences, and 19% are seen once. 20% to 25% of the sample is held by the ten biggest clonotypes.

The receptor was derived from a man aged 18 to 29 who had mild COVID-19 (a few samples of this study predate the infection). The sample titles of this study are shuffled in the database, so cell type and time point are left out; the donor was told from shared clones. This receptor chain uses TRBV24-1 and TRBJ2-3; 12 nucleotides in the junction match TRBD2. Material for sequencing was PBMCs or a T cell subset sorted from them (not recorded which). The CDR3 has the sequence CATSPASGGADTQYF. The sequenced DNA: TGTGCCACCAGTCCTGCTAGCGGGGGGGCAGATACGCAGTATTTT.